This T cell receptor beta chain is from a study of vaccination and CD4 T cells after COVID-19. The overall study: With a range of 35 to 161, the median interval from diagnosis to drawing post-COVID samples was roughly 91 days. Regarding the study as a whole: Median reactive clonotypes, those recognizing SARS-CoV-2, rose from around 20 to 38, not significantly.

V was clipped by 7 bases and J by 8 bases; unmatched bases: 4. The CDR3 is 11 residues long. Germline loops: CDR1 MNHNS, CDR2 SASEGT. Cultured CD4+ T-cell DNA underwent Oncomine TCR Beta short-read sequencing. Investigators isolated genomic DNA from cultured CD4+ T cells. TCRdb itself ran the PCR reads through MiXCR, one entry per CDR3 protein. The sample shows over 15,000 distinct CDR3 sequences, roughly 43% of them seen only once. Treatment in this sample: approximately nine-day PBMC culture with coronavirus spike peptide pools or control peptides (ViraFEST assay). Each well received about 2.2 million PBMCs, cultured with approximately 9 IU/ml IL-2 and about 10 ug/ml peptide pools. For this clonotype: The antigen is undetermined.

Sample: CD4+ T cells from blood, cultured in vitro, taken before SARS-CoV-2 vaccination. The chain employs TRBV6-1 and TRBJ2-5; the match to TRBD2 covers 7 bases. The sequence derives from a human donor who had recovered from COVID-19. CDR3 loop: CASTGGYTQYF. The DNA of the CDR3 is TGTGCCAGCACGGGGGGATATACCCAGTACTTC.